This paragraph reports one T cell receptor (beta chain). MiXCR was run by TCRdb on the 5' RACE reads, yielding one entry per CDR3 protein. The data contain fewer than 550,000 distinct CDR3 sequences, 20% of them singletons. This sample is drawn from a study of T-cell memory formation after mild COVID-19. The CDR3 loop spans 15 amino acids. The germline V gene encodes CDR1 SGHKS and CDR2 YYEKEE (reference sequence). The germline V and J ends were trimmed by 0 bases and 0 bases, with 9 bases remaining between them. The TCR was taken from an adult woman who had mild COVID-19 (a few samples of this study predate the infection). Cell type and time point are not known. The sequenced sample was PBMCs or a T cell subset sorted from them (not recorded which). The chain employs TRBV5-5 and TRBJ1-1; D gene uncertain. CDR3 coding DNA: TGTGCCAGCAGCTTGGGTATACCTATGAACACTGAAGCTTTCTTT. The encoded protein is CASSLGIPMNTEAFF.